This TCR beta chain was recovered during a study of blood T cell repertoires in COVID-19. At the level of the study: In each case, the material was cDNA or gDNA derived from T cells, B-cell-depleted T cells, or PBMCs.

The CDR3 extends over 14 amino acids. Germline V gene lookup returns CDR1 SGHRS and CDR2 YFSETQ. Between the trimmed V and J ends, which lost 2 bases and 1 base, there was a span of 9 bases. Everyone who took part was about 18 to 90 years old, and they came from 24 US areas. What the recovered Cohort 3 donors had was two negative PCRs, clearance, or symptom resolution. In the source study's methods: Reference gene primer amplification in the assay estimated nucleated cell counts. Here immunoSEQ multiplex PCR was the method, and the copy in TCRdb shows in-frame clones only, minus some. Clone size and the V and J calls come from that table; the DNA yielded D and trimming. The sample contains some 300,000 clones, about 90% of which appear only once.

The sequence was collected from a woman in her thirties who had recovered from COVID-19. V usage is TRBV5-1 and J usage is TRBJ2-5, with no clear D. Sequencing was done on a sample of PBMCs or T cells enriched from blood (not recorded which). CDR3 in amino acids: CASSFGESQETQYF. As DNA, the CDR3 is TGCGCCAGCAGCTTTGGAGAGTCCCAAGAGACCCAGTACTTC.